Below, one T cell receptor beta chain is given with its context. Its target is unknown. Germline V gives CDR1 MNHNS, CDR2 SASEGT. This CDR3 has 14 residues. J was trimmed by 5 bases and V by 1 base; bases with no gene match: 1. This sample stems from a study of T cells in localized non-small cell lung cancer. Overall study findings and caveats: Longer overall survival accompanied higher blood T cell density. Adjacent uninvolved lung had the highest clonality, suggesting focused antigen responses. Across samples, adjacent lung featured a median roughly 62 of the top 100 tumor clones. Sequence data derive from only one tumor region, so heterogeneity remains possible.

Only in-frame clones appear in the TCRdb table, and some are missing; sequencing was by immunoSEQ multiplex PCR. The data contain around 35,000 clones, 70% to 90% of them singletons. The gene calls are TRBV6-1 and TRBJ1-5, with 8 bases that match TRBD1. The source of this sequence is a woman aged 40-70 years with stage I lung adenocarcinoma. Sequencing was performed on peripheral blood, taken before any cancer treatment. CDR3 nucleotides: TGTGCCAGCAGTGAAGGGACAGGGCATCAGCCCCAGCATTTT. It is translated as CASSEGTGHQPQHF.